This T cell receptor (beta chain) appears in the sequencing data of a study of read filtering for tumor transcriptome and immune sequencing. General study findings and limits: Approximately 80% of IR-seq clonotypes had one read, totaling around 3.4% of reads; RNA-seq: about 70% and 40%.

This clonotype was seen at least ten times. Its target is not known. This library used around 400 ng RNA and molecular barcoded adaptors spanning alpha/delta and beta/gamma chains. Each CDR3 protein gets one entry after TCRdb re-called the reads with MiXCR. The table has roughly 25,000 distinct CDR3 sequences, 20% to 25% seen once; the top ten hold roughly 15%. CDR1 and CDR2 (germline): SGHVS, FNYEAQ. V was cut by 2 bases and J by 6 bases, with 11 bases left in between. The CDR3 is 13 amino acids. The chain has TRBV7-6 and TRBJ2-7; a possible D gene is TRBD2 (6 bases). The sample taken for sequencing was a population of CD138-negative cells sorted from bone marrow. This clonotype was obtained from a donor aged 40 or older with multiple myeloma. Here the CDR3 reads CASSLIGSGEQYF. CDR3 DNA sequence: TGTGCCAGCAGCTTAATCGGGAGTGGCGAGCAGTACTTC.